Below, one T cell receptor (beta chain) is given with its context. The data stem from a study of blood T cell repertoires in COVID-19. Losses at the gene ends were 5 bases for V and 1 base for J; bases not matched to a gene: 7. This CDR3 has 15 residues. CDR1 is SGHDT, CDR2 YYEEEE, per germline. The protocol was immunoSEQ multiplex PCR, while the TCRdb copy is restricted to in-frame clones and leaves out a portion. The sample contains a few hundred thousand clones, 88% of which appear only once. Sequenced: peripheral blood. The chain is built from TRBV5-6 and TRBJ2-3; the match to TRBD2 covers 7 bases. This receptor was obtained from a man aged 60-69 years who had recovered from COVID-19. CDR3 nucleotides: TGTGCCAGCAGGGGGTCGGGGGGAGGCACAGATACGCAGTATTTT. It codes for CASRGSGGGTDTQYF.